This T cell receptor beta chain came from a study of shared clonotypes between healthy human individuals. Notes on the study in general: There were few donors, and this limited the genetic and exposure-history diversity represented. Researchers sampled blood only, noting tissue repertoires likely differ. Generally, estimated richness proved larger in naive subsets than it did in memory subsets.

Using immunoSEQ multiplex PCR, the repertoire was profiled, and TCRdb retains in-frame clones only, with some absent. Among around 2.1 million clones listed, about 92% were seen once. Germline CDR1 is MDHEN and CDR2 is SYDVKM. Trimming at V came to 4 bases and at J to 4 bases, leaving 10 bases not matched to a gene. The CDR3 length is 16 residues. Concerning this clone: As yet, its antigen is unknown.

Naive CD8 cells lacked CD45RO, underwent positive selection for CCR7 and left out terminally differentiated effector memory CD45RA+ cells. The chain uses TRBV28 and TRBJ1-5; the match to TRBD1 covers 7 bases. Sequenced input: naive CD8+ T cells from PBMCs. The sequence derives from a man younger than 35 in good health. Some clones in this sample may be carry-over from other donors' samples. This CDR3 is CASSWDRTGGNQPQHF. The DNA of the CDR3 is TGTGCCAGCAGTTGGGATCGGACAGGTGGTAATCAGCCCCAGCATTTT.